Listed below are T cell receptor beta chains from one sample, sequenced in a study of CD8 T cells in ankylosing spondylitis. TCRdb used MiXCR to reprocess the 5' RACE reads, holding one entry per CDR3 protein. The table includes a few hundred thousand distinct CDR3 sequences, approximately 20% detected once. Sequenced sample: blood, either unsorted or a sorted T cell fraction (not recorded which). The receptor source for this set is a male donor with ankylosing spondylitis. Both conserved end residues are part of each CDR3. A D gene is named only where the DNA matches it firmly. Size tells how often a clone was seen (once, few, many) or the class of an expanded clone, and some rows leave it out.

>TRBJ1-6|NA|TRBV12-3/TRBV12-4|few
CASSPGLSHSPLHF
TGTGCCAGCAGCCCGGGACTATCCCATTCACCCCTCCACTTT
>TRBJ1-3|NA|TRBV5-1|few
CASSFGVSSGNTIYF
TGCGCCAGCAGCTTCGGGGTCAGCTCTGGAAACACCATATATTTT
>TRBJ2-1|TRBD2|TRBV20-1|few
CSASWNPGLGDNEQFF
TGCAGTGCTAGCTGGAACCCGGGACTAGGCGACAATGAGCAGTTCTTC
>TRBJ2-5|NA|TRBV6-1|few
CASSTQVWETQYF
TGTGCCAGCAGTACACAGGTTTGGGAGACCCAGTACTTC
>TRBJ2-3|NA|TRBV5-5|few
CASSLTLQGTGTDTQYF
TGCGCCAGCAGTTTAACGCTCCAGGGGACCGGGACAGATACGCAGTATTTT
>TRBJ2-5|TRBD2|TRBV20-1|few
CSAAGAWETQYF
TGCAGTGCCGCGGGAGCTTGGGAGACCCAGTACTTC
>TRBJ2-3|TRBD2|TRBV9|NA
CASSVGSGGATQYF
TGTGCCAGCAGCGTAGGCTCGGGAGGTGCTACGCAGTATTTT
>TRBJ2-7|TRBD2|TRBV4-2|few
CASSQDRLAVYEQYF
TGTGCCAGCAGCCAAGACAGACTAGCGGTCTACGAGCAGTACTTC
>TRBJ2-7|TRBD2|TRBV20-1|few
CSASPSGSVLGSYEQYF
TGCAGTGCTAGCCCTAGCGGGAGCGTCCTTGGCTCCTACGAGCAGTACTTC
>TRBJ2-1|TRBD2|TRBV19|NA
CASMRAGGRNEQFF
TGTGCCAGTATGAGGGCGGGAGGACGCAACGAGCAGTTCTTC
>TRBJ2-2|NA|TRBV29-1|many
CRAGSNTGELFF
TGCAGGGCTGGATCGAACACCGGGGAGCTGTTTTTT
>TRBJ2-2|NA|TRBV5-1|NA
CASSPSVWRAGQLFF
TGCGCCAGCAGCCCCTCTGTGTGGAGGGCCGGACAGCTGTTTTTT
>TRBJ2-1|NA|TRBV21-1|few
CASSPAWAYNEQFF
TGTGCCAGCAGCCCCGCTTGGGCGTACAATGAGCAGTTCTTC
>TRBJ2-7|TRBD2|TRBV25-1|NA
CASSELLAGAYEQYF
TGTGCCAGCAGTGAATTACTAGCGGGGGCCTACGAGCAGTACTTC
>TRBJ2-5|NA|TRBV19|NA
CASRRNQETQYF
TGTGCCAGTAGGAGGAATCAAGAGACCCAGTACTTC
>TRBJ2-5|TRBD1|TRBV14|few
CASSYALTGVGETQYF
TGTGCCAGCAGCTATGCCTTGACAGGGGTCGGGGAGACCCAGTACTTC
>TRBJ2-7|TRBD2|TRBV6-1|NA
CASRAPGLAVSYEQYF
TGTGCCAGCAGGGCCCCCGGACTAGCGGTATCCTACGAGCAGTACTTC
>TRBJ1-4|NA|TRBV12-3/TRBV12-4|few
CASTGQATNEKLFF
TGTGCCAGCACCGGGCAGGCAACTAATGAAAAACTGTTTTTT
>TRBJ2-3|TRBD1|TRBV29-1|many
CSVAGTGGIDTQYF
TGCAGCGTGGCCGGGACAGGGGGTATTGATACGCAGTATTTT
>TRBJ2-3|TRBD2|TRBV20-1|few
CSARDGRRTDTQYF
TGCAGTGCTAGAGACGGGAGGAGGACAGATACGCAGTATTTT
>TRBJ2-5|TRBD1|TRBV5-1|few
CASSLVGTDKHETQYF
TGCGCCAGCAGCTTGGTTGGGACAGATAAGCACGAGACCCAGTACTTC
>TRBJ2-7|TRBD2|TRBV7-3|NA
CASSPRGGTSSYHEQYF
TGTGCCAGCAGCCCTAGGGGTGGGACTAGCAGTTACCACGAGCAGTACTTC
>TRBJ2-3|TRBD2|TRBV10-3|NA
CAIRKGLAPLLDTQYF
TGTGCCATCAGGAAAGGACTAGCGCCGCTATTGGATACGCAGTATTTT
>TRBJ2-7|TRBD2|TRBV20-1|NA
CSASDSGTSGTYEQYF
TGCAGTGCTAGTGACTCCGGGACTAGCGGGACCTACGAGCAGTACTTC
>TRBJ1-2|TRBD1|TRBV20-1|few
CSAGQGLFGYTF
TGCAGTGCTGGACAGGGATTATTTGGCTACACCTTC
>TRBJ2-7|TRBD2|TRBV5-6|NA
CASSRGTSGSKQYF
TGTGCCAGCAGCCGCGGGACTAGCGGGAGCAAGCAGTACTTC
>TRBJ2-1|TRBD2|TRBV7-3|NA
CASRTSGASSYNEQFF
TGTGCCAGCAGGACTAGCGGGGCGAGCTCCTACAATGAGCAGTTCTTC
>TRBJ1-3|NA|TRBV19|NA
CASTVQSGNTIYF
TGTGCCAGTACGGTGCAGTCCGGAAACACCATATATTTT
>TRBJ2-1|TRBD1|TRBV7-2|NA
CASSRTGVGEQFF
TGTGCCAGCAGCCGGACAGGGGTTGGTGAGCAGTTCTTC
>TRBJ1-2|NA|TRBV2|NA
CASSWGAEYGYTF
TGTGCCAGCTCTTGGGGGGCGGAGTATGGCTACACCTTC
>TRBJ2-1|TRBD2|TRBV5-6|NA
CASSFLGLAGSYNEQFF
TGTGCCAGCAGCTTCCTGGGACTAGCGGGGAGCTACAATGAGCAGTTCTTC
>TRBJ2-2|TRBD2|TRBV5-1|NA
CASSLTTSRTGELFF
TGCGCCAGCAGCTTGACGACTAGCCGGACCGGGGAGCTGTTTTTT
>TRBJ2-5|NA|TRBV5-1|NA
CASSTGRTHLIMYQETQYF
TGCGCCAGCAGCACGGGGCGGACCCACCTGATTATGTACCAAGAGACCCAGTACTTC
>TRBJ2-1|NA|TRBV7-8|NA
CASRPQGTPLNEQFF
TGTGCCAGCAGACCACAGGGTACCCCTCTCAATGAGCAGTTCTTC
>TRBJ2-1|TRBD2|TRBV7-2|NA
CASSPNPGGYNEQFF
TGTGCCAGCAGCCCTAACCCGGGAGGGTATAATGAGCAGTTCTTC
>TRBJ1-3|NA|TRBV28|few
CASSSPGATIYF
TGTGCCAGCAGTTCCCCCGGGGCCACCATATATTTT
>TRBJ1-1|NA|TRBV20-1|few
CSARDGADSNTEAFF
TGCAGTGCTAGAGATGGGGCAGACTCGAACACTGAAGCTTTCTTT
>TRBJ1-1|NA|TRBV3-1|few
CASSQDLGVGTEAFF
TGTGCCAGCAGCCAAGATTTGGGTGTGGGAACTGAAGCTTTCTTT
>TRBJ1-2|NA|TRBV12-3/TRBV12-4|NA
CASTEEARNYGYTF
TGTGCCAGCACCGAAGAGGCACGGAACTATGGCTACACCTTC
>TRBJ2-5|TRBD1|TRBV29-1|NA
CSVERTGGGETQYF
TGCAGCGTCGAGCGGACAGGGGGCGGAGAGACCCAGTACTTC
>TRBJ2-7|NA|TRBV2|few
CASSTQRWYEQYF
TGTGCCAGCAGTACCCAGCGATGGTACGAGCAGTACTTC
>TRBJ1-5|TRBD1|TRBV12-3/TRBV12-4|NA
CASSFNRGDNQPQHF
TGTGCCAGCAGTTTCAACAGGGGGGACAATCAGCCCCAGCATTTT
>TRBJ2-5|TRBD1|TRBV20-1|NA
CSARRTGLETQYF
TGCAGTGCTAGACGGACAGGGCTGGAGACCCAGTACTTC
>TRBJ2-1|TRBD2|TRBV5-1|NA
CASRLADYNEQFF
TGCGCCAGCAGGCTAGCGGACTACAATGAGCAGTTCTTC
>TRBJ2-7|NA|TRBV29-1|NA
CSVGQASEQYF
TGCAGCGTTGGGCAAGCATCCGAGCAGTACTTC
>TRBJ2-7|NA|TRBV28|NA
CASRSGTTYEQYF
TGTGCCAGCAGATCCGGGACAACCTACGAGCAGTACTTC
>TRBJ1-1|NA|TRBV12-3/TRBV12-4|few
CASSLGARGTEAFF
TGTGCCAGCAGTTTAGGGGCGCGGGGCACTGAAGCTTTCTTT
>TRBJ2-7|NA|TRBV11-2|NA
CASSLLPGSGPYEQYF
TGTGCCAGCAGCTTACTCCCCGGGTCAGGCCCCTACGAGCAGTACTTC
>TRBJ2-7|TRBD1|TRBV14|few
CASSTRDRGPFYF
TGTGCCAGCAGCACACGAGACAGGGGACCCTTTTACTTC
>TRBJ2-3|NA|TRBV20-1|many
CSAPLSSADTQYF
TGCAGTGCCCCGCTGTCCAGCGCAGATACGCAGTATTTT
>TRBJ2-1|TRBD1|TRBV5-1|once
CASSSGQGAREQFF
TGCGCCAGCAGCTCTGGGCAGGGGGCTCGTGAGCAGTTCTTC
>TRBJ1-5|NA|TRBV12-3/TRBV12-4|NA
CASSLAGTQHF
TGTGCCAGCAGTCTAGCCGGGACCCAGCATTTT
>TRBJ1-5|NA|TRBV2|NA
CASSVGGGQPQHF
TGTGCCAGCAGTGTGGGGGGTGGTCAGCCCCAGCATTTT
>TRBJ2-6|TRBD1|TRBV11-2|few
CASSLNRGRSGANVLTF
TGTGCCAGCAGCTTAAACAGGGGGCGAAGTGGGGCCAACGTCCTGACTTTC
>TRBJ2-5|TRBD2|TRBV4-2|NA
CASSQDREGETQYF
TGTGCCAGCAGCCAAGATCGGGAGGGAGAGACCCAGTACTTC
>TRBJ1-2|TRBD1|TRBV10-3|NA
CAISANRGFPYGYTF
TGTGCCATCAGTGCGAACAGGGGATTCCCTTATGGCTACACCTTC
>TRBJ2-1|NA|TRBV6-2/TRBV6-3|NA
CASRLLATEQFF
TGTGCCAGCAGGCTACTAGCTACTGAGCAGTTCTTC